This T cell receptor beta chain is from a study of blood T cell repertoires in COVID-19. Here immunoSEQ multiplex PCR was the method, and the copy in TCRdb shows in-frame clones only, minus some. This repertoire shows under 200,000 clones, over 75% found once; its top ten account for less than 0.85%. Germline V gene sequence: CDR1 MDHEN, CDR2 SYDVKM. Germline trimming cut 6 bases from V and 2 bases from J; bases unmatched to any gene: 7. The CDR3 runs 15 residues. This receptor was identified in a woman aged 18-29 years who had recovered from COVID-19. Source material: PBMCs or T cells enriched from blood (not recorded which). The V call is TRBV28, the J call TRBJ2-3; 8 nucleotides align to TRBD1. The CDR3 DNA reads TGTGCCAGCAGCCCAGACAGGGGACCCACAGATACGCAGTATTTT. Translation: CASSPDRGPTDTQYF.